One and the same sample provided the 27 T cell receptor beta chains below, sequenced in a study of cytomegalovirus exposure and HLA in healthy donors. Vbeta (60) and Jbeta (13) primers were used in the PCR. The assay was immunoSEQ multiplex PCR, and TCRdb's table has in-frame clones only and misses some. The sample carries more than 150,000 clones, around 75% recorded once. Sequenced material: PBMCs. Source of these receptors: a woman between 40 and 55 years old in good health and CMV-seropositive.

The V and J genes are TRBV5-6 and TRBJ1-1; a possible D gene is TRBD1 (5 bases). The V gene lost 5 bases and the J gene lost 4 bases, with 18 bases spanning the gap. Germline CDR1 reads SGHDT; CDR2 reads YYEEEE. This CDR3 has 15 amino acids. Written as DNA, the CDR3 is TGTGCCAGCAGTTCAAACCAGGGTATGGGCACTGAAGCTTTCTTT. Its translation is CASSSNQGMGTEAFF.

The V gene is TRBV19, the J gene TRBJ1-5; D perhaps matches TRBD1 (5 bases). CDR3 size: 15 residues. Trimming pared 4 bases from V and 4 bases from J, leaving 14 bases between. Germline V gene lookup returns CDR1 LNHDA and CDR2 SQIVND (reference sequence). This chain's CDR3 is CASSSLRQKNQPQHF. The CDR3 nucleotides are TGTGCCAGTAGTAGCCTAAGACAGAAGAATCAGCCCCAGCATTTT.

This chain uses TRBV9 with TRBJ1-2; TRBD1 is a possible D gene (5 bases). The V gene lost 0 bases and the J gene lost 5 bases, with 14 bases spanning the gap. The CDR3 extends over 15 amino acids. Germline V gene sequence: CDR1 SGDLS, CDR2 YYNGEE. The CDR3 DNA is TGTGCCAGCAGCGTAGACCTCGGGGGATGGTATGGCTACACCTTC. Its protein is CASSVDLGGWYGYTF.

This clone was detected once. The V gene is TRBV5-1, the J gene TRBJ1-4, with TRBD1 matching over 8 bases. Per the germline V gene, CDR1 is SGHRS and CDR2 is YFSETQ. The CDR3 is made up of 16 amino acids. Trimming took 3 bases from V and 7 from J; bases not matched to a gene: 11. The CDR3 DNA sequence: TGCGCCAGCAGCTCCCGCCCGGGACAGGTCACTGAAAAACTGTTTTTT. Its protein product is CASSSRPGQVTEKLFF.

This sequence joins TRBV19 and TRBJ2-5; D may be TRBD2 (6 bases). This CDR3 has 13 amino acids. The germline V and J ends were trimmed by 6 bases and 2 bases, with 10 bases remaining between them. Germline CDR1 is LNHDA and CDR2 is SQIVND (reference sequence). CDR3 loop: CASSPGDQETQYF. DNA of the CDR3: TGTGCCAGTAGCCCGGGAGATCAAGAGACCCAGTACTTC.

This chain joins TRBV2 and TRBJ1-4; the D gene is possibly TRBD1 (5 bases). The ends were cut back, 6 bases at V and 4 bases at J, with 15 bases in the middle. CDR1 is SNHLY, CDR2 FYNNEI, per germline. The CDR3 consists of 15 residues. The CDR3 is CASSPDQGGNEKLFF. The CDR3 DNA sequence: TGTGCCAGCAGCCCTGATCAGGGTGGTAATGAAAAACTGTTTTTT.

This chain connects TRBV12-2 to TRBJ1-1; TRBD1 is taken as the D call from the table, unchecked against the DNA. TRBV12-2 is a recognized pseudogene. The CDR3 sequence is 18 residues long. This CDR3 reads CASRLPHSGGRGDTEAFF. CDR3 nucleotide sequence: TGTGCAAGTCGCCTTCCCCATTCAGGGGGCAGAGGAGACACTGAAGCTTTCTTT.

V and J are TRBV7-2 and TRBJ2-7; TRBD2 matches 12 bases. The J segment lost 2 bases and the V segment lost 4 bases, leaving 15 bases of the junction unmatched. The CDR3 contains 19 residues. Germline CDR1 reads SGHTA; CDR2 reads FQGNSA. CDR3 amino acids: CASSYGVLAGGKGAYEQYF. The CDR3 region has the DNA TGTGCCAGCAGCTACGGGGTTCTAGCGGGAGGGAAGGGGGCCTACGAGCAGTACTTC.

This clone was detected only a few times. The same CDR3 can be traced to other DNA sequences in this sample. The genes are TRBV6-5 and TRBJ1-1; weak D call: TRBD1 (5 bases). The CDR3 consists of 11 residues. V dropped 5 bases and J dropped 5 bases, with 6 bases sitting between them. Germline CDR1 reads MNHEY; CDR2 reads SVGAGI. The CDR3 reads CASSRGTEAFF. The CDR3 DNA reads TGTGCCAGCAGTAGGGGTACTGAAGCTTTCTTT.

V is TRBV10-3 and J is TRBJ1-5; the D gene is possibly TRBD1 (5 bases). Trimming cost V 6 bases and J 8 bases, with 14 bases left between them. CDR3 length: 13 amino acids. Germline CDR1 reads ENHRY; CDR2 reads SYGVKD. CDR3 loop: CAIRRTPEEPQHF. In DNA form, the CDR3 reads TGTGCCATCAGACGGACACCCGAGGAGCCCCAGCATTTT.

This chain links TRBV28 with TRBJ1-2; TRBD1 aligns across 7 bases. The CDR3 has 12 amino acids. The V gene's germline CDR1 is MDHEN and CDR2 SYDVKM. With V trimmed by 11 bases and J by 4 bases, 7 bases remained unmatched. CDR3 sequence (DNA): TGTGCCTCCAGAGGGGGCCCCTATGGCTACACCTTC. It yields the protein CASRGGPYGYTF.

The V and J genes are TRBV6-1 and TRBJ2-7, with 7 nucleotides matching TRBD1. This CDR3 spans 13 amino acids. Germline lookup yields CDR1 MNHNS and CDR2 SASEGT. The junction had 5 bases not matched to a gene; V was cut back by 8 bases and J by 1 base. This CDR3 reads CASGRGISYEQYF. Written as DNA, the CDR3 is TGTGCCAGCGGCAGGGGGATTTCCTACGAGCAGTACTTC.

About this clone itself: The final CDR3 position lacks the conserved phenylalanine or tryptophan, pointing to a likely read error. V is TRBV7-2 and J is TRBJ1-2; weak D call: TRBD1 (5 bases). The CDR3 runs to 13 residues. Per the germline V gene, CDR1 is SGHTA and CDR2 is FQGNSA. CDR3 sequence reads: CASSLDSNHGYTL. The CDR3 DNA is TGTGCCAGCAGCCTAGACAGTAACCATGGCTACACCCTC.

The V gene is TRBV7-3, the J gene TRBJ2-1; 7 bases are shared with TRBD2. This CDR3 comprises 17 residues. The germline gives CDR1 SGHTA, CDR2 FQGTGA. V shed 1 base and J 1 base; nucleotides not matched to a gene: 7. The CDR3 loop reads CASSLSGGEPSYNEQFF. The CDR3 coding sequence is TGTGCCAGCAGCTTAAGTGGGGGGGAACCTTCCTACAATGAGCAGTTCTTC.

This chain uses TRBV7-2 with TRBJ2-7; a possible D gene is TRBD2 (5 bases). CDR1 is SGHTA and CDR2 is FQGNSA in the germline V gene. Trimming removed 4 bases from V and 2 bases from J, with 27 bases in between. The CDR3 sequence is 19 residues long. This chain's CDR3 is CASSSMISKAGMLPYEQYF. The CDR3 DNA reads as TGTGCCAGCAGCTCGATGATATCAAAGGCCGGGATGCTGCCCTACGAGCAGTACTTC.

This clone is a singleton in its sample. The V and J genes are TRBV11-2 and TRBJ2-7; 7 bases align to TRBD2. Germline CDR1 SGHAT, CDR2 FQNNGV. This CDR3 contains 15 residues. Trimming cost V 5 bases and J 6 bases; bases outside gene matches: 13. The DNA for the CDR3 is TGTGCCAGCAGCCCTCCGGGACTAATGGCACTCGAGCAGTACTTC. Translation gives CASSPPGLMALEQYF.

The rearrangement joins TRBV7-3 to TRBJ1-1; the D gene is possibly TRBD1 (6 bases). This CDR3 has 15 amino acids. Germline V lookup: CDR1 SGHTA, CDR2 FQGTGA. V was cut by 4 bases and J by 6 bases, with 18 bases left in between. In DNA form, the CDR3 reads TGTGCCAGCAGCTCAGGCCCGTCGGGGGGCTCTGAAGCTTTCTTT. Its protein product is CASSSGPSGGSEAFF.

V is TRBV6-1 and J is TRBJ1-5; unclear D gene. The CDR3 runs 14 residues. The V gene's germline CDR1 is MNHNS and CDR2 SASEGT. The V and J ends lost 2 bases and 5 bases respectively, with 10 bases between them. The chain's CDR3 is CASSEMRGDQPQHF. The DNA for the CDR3 is TGTGCCAGCAGTGAAATGCGGGGAGATCAGCCCCAGCATTTT.

The chain joins TRBV18 to TRBJ1-2; 9 positions agree with TRBD1. Germline CDR1 and CDR2: KGHSH and LQKENI. This CDR3 has 17 residues. V trimming: 1 base; J trimming: 10 bases; junction bases outside the gene matches: 16. This CDR3 is CASSPRERDRELRDYTF. The DNA of the CDR3 is TGTGCCAGCTCACCACGGGAACGGGACAGGGAGTTAAGGGACTACACCTTC.

This chain joins TRBV2 and TRBJ2-4, with unresolved D. V lost 2 bases to trimming and J lost 3 bases, with 11 bases between them. CDR3 size: 15 residues. CDR1 SNHLY and CDR2 FYNNEI come from the germline V gene. The chain's CDR3 is CASSEIFANKNIQYF. DNA of the CDR3: TGTGCCAGCAGTGAAATCTTTGCTAACAAAAACATTCAGTACTTC.

The J gene is TRBJ1-3, the V gene TRBV5-1, with D hard to call. V lost 0 bases and J 0 bases, leaving 13 bases between the germline ends. In germline, CDR1 is SGHRS, CDR2 YFSETQ. There are 17 residues in the CDR3. CDR3 sequence: CASSLVSGKASGNTIYF. In nucleotides, the CDR3 is TGCGCCAGCAGCTTGGTGTCGGGGAAAGCCTCTGGAAACACCATATATTTT.

The J gene is TRBJ2-7, the V gene TRBV7-2, with 8 bases lining up with TRBD2. In germline, CDR1 is SGHTA, CDR2 FQGNSA. The junction had 8 bases not matched to a gene; V was cut back by 3 bases and J by 1 base. The CDR3 totals 16 residues. CDR3 nucleotide sequence: TGTGCCAGCAGCTTTGGGTACGGGAGGGGTTCCTACGAGCAGTACTTC. This gives the protein CASSFGYGRGSYEQYF.

The rearrangement links TRBV7-9 to TRBJ2-1; 12 bases match TRBD2. The CDR3 sequence is 18 residues long. J lost 7 bases, V lost 2 bases, and 12 bases had no gene match. Germline CDR1 reads SEHNR; CDR2 reads FQNEAQ (reference sequence). In nucleotides, the CDR3 is TGTGCCAGCAGCTTAAGGGGCCCTCCGACTAGCGGGAGTAATGAGCAGTTCTTC. Translation gives CASSLRGPPTSGSNEQFF.

The chain joins TRBV6-5 to TRBJ1-4; D uncertain. Germline CDR1 and CDR2: MNHEY and SVGAGI. The CDR3 loop spans 16 amino acids. Between the trimmed V and J ends, which lost 2 bases and 0 bases, there was a span of 10 bases. CDR3 sequence (DNA): TGTGCCAGCAGTTACGACCGCAGGTCAACTAATGAAAAACTGTTTTTT. Translation: CASSYDRRSTNEKLFF.

The chain is built from TRBV9 and TRBJ2-2; possibly TRBD1 for D (5 bases). This CDR3 comprises 16 residues. The ends were cut back, 0 bases at V and 0 bases at J, with 9 bases in the middle. Germline values: CDR1 SGDLS, CDR2 YYNGEE. CDR3: CASSVGDSANTGELFF. The CDR3 bases are TGTGCCAGCAGCGTAGGCGACAGCGCGAACACCGGGGAGCTGTTTTTT.

This chain links TRBV2 with TRBJ1-2; 12 bases fit TRBD1. CDR1 is SNHLY, CDR2 FYNNEI, per germline. J was trimmed by 6 bases and V by 8 bases; bases with no gene match: 4. The length of the CDR3 is 13 residues. CDR3 bases: TGTGCCAGCTACGGGACAGGGGGCCATGGCTACACCTTC. Amino acids: CASYGTGGHGYTF.

In DNA, the CDR3 is TGTGCCAGCTCACTGACAGACGGGAGCAATCAGCCCCAGCATTTT. Encoded protein: CASSLTDGSNQPQHF. The rearrangement uses TRBV18 and TRBJ1-5, with D perhaps TRBD1 (5 bases). V was clipped by 4 bases and J by 1 base, with 11 bases between them. This CDR3 is 15 amino acids long. Germline V gene lookup returns CDR1 KGHSH and CDR2 LQKENI.